The sequence of this TCR beta chain was determined in a study of T cell responses to AZD1222 COVID-19 vaccine. Findings and caveats of the study: Females made up more of the donors, who were largely white British, and clonal diversity may have come out too low. It was only after the peak T cell response that any repertoires were sampled.

Trimming removed 5 bases from V and 7 bases from J; junction bases left unmatched: 11. CDR1 and CDR2 (germline): SNHLY, FYNNEI. The CDR3 runs to 15 residues. Points on this clone: Its cognate antigen is unknown.

The protocol was immunoSEQ multiplex PCR, while the TCRdb copy is restricted to in-frame clones and leaves out a portion. The table shows 110,000 to 150,000 clones, with 80% to 95% occurring only once. This clonotype originated in an adult in good health. The input for sequencing was peripheral blood, taken on day 0 of AZD1222 vaccination. This rearrangement joins TRBV2 to TRBJ2-7; the match to TRBD2 covers 10 bases. The CDR3 protein is CASSTQREGLGEQYF. The CDR3 nucleotides are TGTGCCAGCAGTACCCAGCGGGAGGGCCTTGGGGAGCAGTACTTC.